The next 15 T cell receptor beta chains were all read from a single sample in a study of blood T cell repertoires in COVID-19. TCRdb keeps only in-frame clones here, not all; method: immunoSEQ multiplex PCR. Here the sample spans 65,000 to 70,000 clones, 70% to 90% being singletons. Sequenced sample: peripheral blood. The origin of the receptors is a man aged 35 to 55 with COVID-19, enrolled during active disease.

This rearrangement joins TRBV25-1 to TRBJ2-5; a weak D match, TRBD1 (6 bases). Germline CDR1 reads MGHDK; CDR2 reads SYGVNS. V was shortened by 8 bases and J by 4 bases, with 17 bases between the two germline ends. The CDR3 consists of 14 residues. The CDR3 loop reads CASSAPGQLETQYF. CDR3 nucleotides: TGTGCCAGCTCCGCCCCTGGACAGTTAGAGACCCAGTACTTC.

The chain recombines TRBV7-6 with TRBJ2-2, with D unresolved. The CDR3 sequence is 15 residues long. The V gene lost 3 bases and the J gene lost 1 base, with 9 bases spanning the gap. Germline V gene sequence: CDR1 SGHVS, CDR2 FNYEAQ. The CDR3 nucleotides are TGTGCCAGCAGCTTTGCCAGGCAGAACACCGGGGAGCTGTTTTTT. Protein sequence: CASSFARQNTGELFF.

This chain connects TRBV6-5 to TRBJ1-1; weak D call: TRBD1 (6 bases). Germline CDR1 MNHEY, CDR2 SVGAGI. V shed 9 bases and J shed 0 bases, with 11 bases lying between them. The CDR3 has 13 residues. The CDR3 DNA reads as TGTGCCAGTCGCCCAGGGGTGAACACTGAAGCTTTCTTT. Protein product: CASRPGVNTEAFF.

The chain employs TRBV6-2 or TRBV6-3 and TRBJ2-5; 8 bases align to TRBD2. The CDR3 is 14 amino acids. J lost 6 bases, V lost 3 bases, and 6 bases had no gene match. From germline, CDR1 is MNHEY and CDR2 SVGEGT. As DNA, the CDR3 is TGTGCCAGCAGTTATATGGCGGGGGGCCAGACCCAGTACTTC. This encodes CASSYMAGGQTQYF.

The V and J genes are TRBV30 and TRBJ2-5; the D gene is possibly TRBD1 (5 bases). The germline gives CDR1 GTSNPN, CDR2 SVGIG (reference sequence). There are 12 residues in the CDR3. Trimming stripped 6 bases from V and 10 bases from J, with 18 bases between. Here the CDR3 reads CACGADQRSQYF. DNA for the CDR3: TGTGCCTGTGGGGCCGACCAGAGGAGCCAGTACTTC.

V usage is TRBV5-1 and J usage is TRBJ1-1; D is unresolved. CDR3 length equals 15 residues. The ends were cut back, 1 base at V and 4 bases at J, with 14 bases in the middle. Germline values: CDR1 SGHRS, CDR2 YFSETQ. CDR3 DNA: TGCGCCAGCAGCTTGATTGAGGGAGGTTCCACTGAAGCTTTCTTT. It codes for CASSLIEGGSTEAFF.

This chain uses TRBV10-1 with TRBJ2-1, with D perhaps matching TRBD2 (7 bases). The V gene's germline CDR1 is WNHNN and CDR2 SYGVQD (reference sequence). Trimming removed 5 bases at V and 4 bases at J, with 9 bases between. This CDR3 is built from 13 residues. This CDR3 reads CASSKGGYNEQFF. As DNA, the CDR3 is TGCGCCAGCAGTAAGGGGGGGTACAATGAGCAGTTCTTC.

The J gene is TRBJ1-1, the V gene TRBV19, with no clear D. Germline assignment: CDR1 LNHDA and CDR2 SQIVND (reference sequence). CDR3 length equals 14 residues. V dropped 1 base and J dropped 1 base, with 7 bases sitting between them. The CDR3 DNA reads as TGTGCCAGTAGTATAGTTGGAGAGAACACTGAAGCTTTCTTT. It is translated as CASSIVGENTEAFF.

A single count supports this clone. The chain has TRBV28 and TRBJ1-5; TRBD1 agrees at 7 bases. CDR3 size: 12 residues. The trim removed 8 bases at V and 6 bases at J, leaving 4 bases unmatched. The germline V gene has CDR1 MDHEN and CDR2 SYDVKM. In DNA, the CDR3 is TGTGCCAGCGGGACAGTTATTCAGCCCCAGCATTTT. Translated, it gives CASGTVIQPQHF.

This clone came up once. This sequence joins TRBV29-1 and TRBJ2-7; 8 bases line up with TRBD2. This CDR3 region has 13 residues. J lost 1 base, V lost 4 bases, and 3 bases had no gene match. Germline V gene sequence: CDR1 SQVTM, CDR2 ANQGSEA. CDR3 sequence: CSVGRGGSYEQYF. In DNA form, the CDR3 reads TGCAGCGTTGGACGGGGGGGTTCCTACGAGCAGTACTTC.

The chain joins TRBV28 to TRBJ1-5; TRBD1 agrees at 7 bases. Germline CDR1 reads MDHEN; CDR2 reads SYDVKM. The CDR3 is 14 residues long. Trimming at V came to 8 bases and at J to 2 bases, leaving 6 bases not matched to a gene. As DNA, the CDR3 is TGTGCCAGCGGTTCGGGACAGCGCAATCAGCCCCAGCATTTT. Amino acids: CASGSGQRNQPQHF.

The J gene is TRBJ1-2, the V gene TRBV18; 7 nucleotides agree with TRBD1. The CDR3 consists of 15 residues. The germline gives CDR1 KGHSH, CDR2 LQKENI. Trimming cost V 0 bases and J 2 bases; bases outside gene matches: 3. The CDR3 DNA reads TGTGCCAGCTCACCACCCGACAGGGTGAACTATGGCTACACCTTC. Its translation: CASSPPDRVNYGYTF.

This chain joins TRBV2 and TRBJ1-1, with 7 nucleotides matching TRBD1. CDR1 is SNHLY, CDR2 FYNNEI, per germline. This CDR3 spans 13 amino acids. V lost 6 bases to trimming and J lost 3 bases; unmatched junction nucleotides: 4. The CDR3 here is CASSRQGYTEAFF. The CDR3 region has the DNA TGTGCCAGCAGCCGACAGGGCTACACTGAAGCTTTCTTT. The whole variable domain, remainder taken from reference TRBV2 and TRBJ1-1, is EPEVTQTPSHQVTQMGQEVILRCVPISNHLYFYWYRQILGQKVEFLVSFYNNEISEKSEIFDDQFSVERPDGSNFTLKIRSTKLEDSAMYFCASSRQGYTEAFFGQGTRLTVV.

The chain combines TRBV27 with TRBJ1-4; weak D call: TRBD1 (5 bases). Germline CDR1 reads MNHEY; CDR2 reads SMNVEV (reference sequence). CDR3 size: 15 residues. V lost 5 bases to trimming and J lost 3 bases, with 13 bases between them. In DNA form, the CDR3 reads TGTGCCAGCAGTGGACATGCAGACCCTAATGAAAAACTGTTTTTT. Translating gives CASSGHADPNEKLFF.

J is TRBJ1-5 and V is TRBV25-1; tentatively, D is TRBD1 (5 bases). The CDR3 is 16 amino acids. The V gene lost 1 base and the J gene lost 0 bases, with 10 bases spanning the gap. Germline values: CDR1 MGHDK, CDR2 SYGVNS. The CDR3 sequence: CASSEWMTDSNQPQHF. The CDR3 DNA follows: TGTGCCAGCAGTGAATGGATGACAGATAGCAATCAGCCCCAGCATTTT.